The 8 T cell receptor beta chains below were found in one sample sequenced in a study of graft-versus-host responses after intestinal transplantation. Their antigens are not known. Clones were read by immunoSEQ multiplex PCR, and TCRdb kept only the in-frame ones, dropping some. The top ten clones hold under 3.5% of a sample with about 120,000 clones, roughly 96% of them seen once. Specimen: unstimulated CD8+ T cells sorted from spleen or lymph node cells, collected before intestinal transplant. Receptors were obtained from a human donor who received an intestinal transplant.

This chain connects TRBV6-1 to TRBJ1-5, with unresolved D. This CDR3 contains 11 residues. CDR1 MNHNS and CDR2 SASEGT come from the germline V gene. Trimming removed 3 bases from V and 9 bases from J, with 6 bases in between. CDR3 nucleotide sequence: TGTGCCAGCAGTGACAAGTGGCCCCAGCATTTT. Translating it yields CASSDKWPQHF.

V usage is TRBV4-1 and J usage is TRBJ1-2, with 8 bases identical to TRBD1. The CDR3 length is 16 residues. Trimming took 0 bases from V and 3 from J; bases not matched to a gene: 6. The V gene's germline CDR1 is MGHRA and CDR2 YSYEKL. This CDR3 reads CASSQDLQGAYYGYTF. CDR3 DNA: TGCGCCAGCAGCCAAGATCTGCAGGGGGCCTACTATGGCTACACCTTC.

The chain is built from TRBV6-5 and TRBJ2-5; D unclear. The CDR3 has 13 amino acids. V lost 5 bases and J 5 bases, leaving 12 bases between the germline ends. Germline V CDR1 and CDR2: MNHEY, SVGAGI. DNA for the CDR3: TGTGCCAGCAGTGAAACGGCAGTGGAGACCCAGTACTTC. Translated, it gives CASSETAVETQYF.

The chain joins TRBV7-6 to TRBJ2-7; 10 positions match TRBD2. Germline assignment: CDR1 SGHVS and CDR2 FNYEAQ. The CDR3 contains 17 residues. The ends lost 5 bases at V and 1 base at J; junction bases unmatched: 11. The CDR3: CASSTSPGLAESYEQYF. CDR3 bases: TGTGCCAGCAGCACCTCTCCCGGACTAGCGGAATCCTACGAGCAGTACTTC.

The chain employs TRBV15 and TRBJ2-1; the D gene is possibly TRBD2 (6 bases). Germline CDR1 is LNHNV and CDR2 is YYDKDF (reference sequence). The V end was cut by 1 base, the J end by 5 bases, with 12 bases between. The CDR3 has 15 residues. CDR3: CATSRGRTNNNEQFF. The CDR3 region has the DNA TGTGCCACCAGCAGAGGCCGGACTAACAACAATGAGCAGTTCTTC.

J is TRBJ2-1 and V is TRBV19; 7 nucleotides align to TRBD2. The CDR3 extends over 15 amino acids. V was pared by 2 bases and J by 9 bases, with 10 bases of the junction left unmatched. Germline V gene sequence: CDR1 LNHDA, CDR2 SQIVND (reference sequence). CDR3 residues: CASSIREEQPGEQFF. The DNA of the CDR3 is TGTGCCAGTAGTATACGGGAGGAACAGCCCGGTGAGCAGTTCTTC.

This clone came up once. CDR3 loop: CASRTSGSEHTDTQYF. As DNA, the CDR3 is TGTGCCAGCAGGACTAGCGGGAGCGAGCACACAGATACGCAGTATTTT. The rearrangement links TRBV28 to TRBJ2-3; 12 bases match TRBD2. The length of the CDR3 is 16 residues. Germline-derived CDR1 and CDR2 are MDHEN and SYDVKM. V lost 6 bases, J lost 2 bases, and 6 bases stayed unmatched.

A note on this clone: This CDR3 is also generated by other DNA sequences in the sample. The rearrangement links TRBV4-3 to TRBJ2-7, with no clear D. In germline, CDR1 is LGHNA, CDR2 YSLEER. The V gene lost 1 base and the J gene lost 3 bases, with 7 bases spanning the gap. This CDR3 contains 13 residues. CDR3 bases: TGCGCCAGCAGCCAAGCGAAGGGCTACGAGCAGTACTTC. It is translated as CASSQAKGYEQYF.